These 25 T cell receptor beta chains share one sample of origin, sequenced in a study of Ad26.COV2.S vaccination and SARS-CoV-2 variants. Method: immunoSEQ multiplex PCR; TCRdb's copy keeps in-frame clones and lacks some. The repertoire includes about 680,000 clones, 70% to 90% of them detected once, and over 1.3% sits in the top ten. Treatment defined: over 15 received Ad26.COV2.S at low or high dose, single or two shots; several received placebo; per-sample allocation not given. Following the first vaccine or placebo injection, samples were taken on day 63. This specimen consisted of peripheral blood, obtained in a trial of Ad26.COV2.S vaccine versus placebo. The receptors come from a person aged 18 to 65 who received the Ad26.COV2.S COVID-19 vaccine or a placebo.

V gene TRBV30 combines with J gene TRBJ2-7, with D perhaps TRBD1 (6 bases). Germline values: CDR1 GTSNPN, CDR2 SVGIG (reference sequence). V dropped 6 bases and J dropped 7 bases, with 19 bases sitting between them. This CDR3 comprises 13 residues. The CDR3, as DNA: TGTGCCTGTGCCTCAGGGGCCCGAGTGGAGCAGTACTTC. Translation: CACASGARVEQYF.

The genes are TRBV5-4 and TRBJ2-5; D unresolved. The germline V and J ends were trimmed by 4 bases and 1 base, with 2 bases remaining between them. The V gene's germline CDR1 is SGHNT and CDR2 YYREEE (reference sequence). There are 11 residues in the CDR3. This CDR3 is CASSVQETQYF. In nucleotides, the CDR3 is TGTGCCAGCAGCGTCCAAGAGACCCAGTACTTC.

The CDR3 nucleotides read TGTGCCAGCGAACAGGCTCCATACTCTGGAAACACCATATATTTT. Protein: CASEQAPYSGNTIYF. This chain connects TRBV6-5 to TRBJ1-3, with D perhaps matching TRBD1 (5 bases). Trimming cost V 8 bases and J 0 bases, with 14 bases left between them. This CDR3 is 15 amino acids long. In germline, CDR1 is MNHEY, CDR2 SVGAGI.

This chain connects TRBV21-1 to TRBJ2-4; the listed D gene, TRBD1, was not tested against the DNA. TRBV21-1 is a recognized pseudogene. The CDR3 consists of 17 residues. The chain's CDR3 is CASSKVRDRNLFNIQYF. For the CDR3, the DNA is TGTGCCAGCAGTAAAGTCCGGGACAGGAACTTGTTTAACATTCAGTACTTC.

This clone has more than one count but fewer than ten. For the CDR3, the DNA is TGTGCCAGCAGGGAGACTAGCGGGAATGGCGAGCAGTACTTC. It yields the protein CASRETSGNGEQYF. The rearrangement joins TRBV5-4 to TRBJ2-7; 11 nucleotides line up with TRBD2. Per germline, CDR1 SGHNT and CDR2 YYREEE (reference sequence). The CDR3 length is 14 residues. Unmatched junction bases numbered 7, after V lost 5 bases and J lost 6 bases. Looking up the rest from reference TRBV5-4 and TRBJ2-7 gives the full variable domain: ETGVTQSPTHLIKTRGQQVTLRCSSQSGHNTVSWYQQALGQGPQFIFQYYREEENGRGNFPPRFSGLQFPNYSSELNVNALELDDSALYLCASRETSGNGEQYFGPGTRLTVT.

This chain uses TRBV6-5 with TRBJ1-3; the D is unclear. The V end lost 8 bases, the J end lost 5 bases, and 4 bases lay between the germline ends. The CDR3 is 10 amino acids. From germline, CDR1 is MNHEY and CDR2 SVGAGI. DNA for the CDR3: TGTGCCAGCTGGAGAAACACCATATATTTT. Protein: CASWRNTIYF.

The CDR3 DNA reads as TGTGCCAGCAGCCCAGACCTACTCCACCCCTACGAGCAGTACTTC. Translated: CASSPDLLHPYEQYF. The chain joins TRBV7-9 to TRBJ2-7; D unresolved. Trimming left V 5 bases short and J 2 bases short, with 16 bases between. Germline V gene data show CDR1 as SEHNR and CDR2 as FQNEAQ (reference sequence). CDR3 length: 15 amino acids.

As concerns this clone: A read error may be the cause here, since a much bigger clone is one base away. The same CDR3 can be traced to other DNA sequences in this sample. This chain joins TRBV30 and TRBJ2-7; no definite D call. Germline CDR1 reads GTSNPN; CDR2 reads SVGIG (reference sequence). V was clipped by 0 bases and J by 3 bases, with 3 bases between them. The CDR3 consists of 11 residues. CDR3 residues: CAWSVGYEQYF. The CDR3 DNA follows: TGTGCCTGGAGTGTTGGCTACGAGCAGTACTTC.

The chain is built from TRBV27 and TRBJ2-2; no reliable D call. V dropped 5 bases and J dropped 6 bases, with 10 bases sitting between them. Germline lookup yields CDR1 MNHEY and CDR2 SMNVEV (reference sequence). This CDR3 region has 13 residues. DNA of the CDR3: TGTGCCAGCAGTAATCACAGAGCCGGGGAGCTGTTTTTT. It is translated as CASSNHRAGELFF.

J is TRBJ2-3 and V is TRBV5-1; D is unclear. The CDR3 is 15 amino acids. V dropped 6 bases and J dropped 0 bases, with 14 bases sitting between them. Germline lookup yields CDR1 SGHRS and CDR2 YFSETQ. The CDR3 is CASTHWAASTDTQYF. Written as DNA, the CDR3 is TGCGCCAGCACCCACTGGGCCGCCAGCACAGATACGCAGTATTTT.

The chain employs TRBV5-1 and TRBJ1-1, with 7 nucleotides matching TRBD1. CDR1 and CDR2 (germline): SGHRS, YFSETQ. The V gene end was trimmed by 4 bases and the J gene end by 4 bases; junction bases not matched to a gene: 10. The CDR3 spans 15 residues. The CDR3 DNA reads TGCGCCAGCAGCCCGGAGGAGGGGGCGAGCACTGAAGCTTTCTTT. Translation: CASSPEEGASTEAFF.

Turning to this clone: In the same sample, other DNA sequences code for this CDR3. The chain couples TRBV5-1 to TRBJ2-5; maybe TRBD2 (6 bases). The CDR3 contains 13 residues. The V end lost 5 bases, the J end lost 1 base, and 9 bases lay between the germline ends. Germline V lookup: CDR1 SGHRS, CDR2 YFSETQ. The CDR3 bases are TGCGCCAGCAGATTTAGCGGCCAAGAGACCCAGTACTTC. As protein: CASRFSGQETQYF.

V gene TRBV2 combines with J gene TRBJ1-2; a weak D match, TRBD1 (5 bases). Germline V gene sequence: CDR1 SNHLY, CDR2 FYNNEI. This CDR3 comprises 16 residues. Trimming left V 1 base short and J 0 bases short, with 12 bases between. The CDR3 protein is CASSEGRRGANYGYTF. The CDR3 nucleotides read TGTGCCAGCAGTGAAGGGCGGAGGGGCGCTAACTATGGCTACACCTTC.

This clone came up once. The chain combines TRBV5-6 with TRBJ1-4; 8 positions agree with TRBD1. Germline V gives CDR1 SGHDT, CDR2 YYEEEE. The V gene end was trimmed by 2 bases and the J gene end by 7 bases; junction bases not matched to a gene: 4. The CDR3 is made up of 14 amino acids. CDR3 coding DNA: TGTGCCAGCAGCTTAGGACAGGGTAGTGAAAAACTGTTTTTT. It is translated as CASSLGQGSEKLFF.

The chain combines TRBV2 with TRBJ1-6; no firm D call. Trimming removed 8 bases from V and 2 bases from J, with 13 bases in between. The CDR3 extends over 15 amino acids. Germline V gives CDR1 SNHLY, CDR2 FYNNEI. This chain's CDR3 is CASLGGLTYNSPLHF. CDR3 bases: TGTGCCAGCCTAGGAGGGCTGACCTATAATTCACCCCTCCACTTT.

V gene TRBV1 combines with J gene TRBJ2-2; TRBD2 reflects the table's D call only, with no check against the DNA. TRBV1 is shown as a pseudogene. The CDR3 totals 16 residues. The DNA for the CDR3 is TGCACCAGCAGGACTAGCGGGGGGTCGGGCACCGGGGAGCTGTTTTTT. This encodes CTSRTSGGSGTGELFF.

This chain links TRBV24-1 with TRBJ1-5; TRBD1 matches 10 bases. CDR1 is KGHDR, CDR2 SFDVKD, per germline. V gave up 2 bases and J gave up 7 bases; unmatched junction bases: 4. The CDR3 totals 15 residues. The CDR3, as DNA: TGTGCCACCAGTGATTCCGGGACAGGGGAGCAGCCCCAGCATTTT. Translating it yields CATSDSGTGEQPQHF.

V gene TRBV24-1 combines with J gene TRBJ2-2; either TRBD1 or TRBD2 may fit D (5 bases each). Germline assignment: CDR1 KGHDR and CDR2 SFDVKD. With 5 bases removed from V and 0 bases from J, the gap between germline ends came to 6 bases. CDR3 length: 14 amino acids. The CDR3 region has the DNA TGTGCCACCAGTGGAGGGGCGAACACCGGGGAGCTGTTTTTT. This gives the protein CATSGGANTGELFF.

The genes are TRBV27 and TRBJ2-3; unclear D gene. Germline V gene lookup returns CDR1 MNHEY and CDR2 SMNVEV (reference sequence). V was clipped by 7 bases and J by 8 bases, with 7 bases between them. There are 10 residues in the CDR3. The CDR3 here is CASKPATQYF. In DNA, the CDR3 is TGTGCCAGCAAGCCCGCTACGCAGTATTTT.

CDR3 DNA: TGTGCCAGCAGTCCGGTACAGGGGAATCAGCCCCAGCATTTT. Amino acid sequence: CASSPVQGNQPQHF. The rearrangement joins TRBV6-5 to TRBJ1-5, with 7 positions matching TRBD1. The CDR3 spans 14 residues. Germline V gene sequence: CDR1 MNHEY, CDR2 SVGAGI. The junction had 5 bases not matched to a gene; V was cut back by 5 bases and J by 4 bases.

This chain uses TRBV24-1 with TRBJ1-5; 10 nucleotides align to TRBD1. V shed 5 bases and J 2 bases; nucleotides not matched to a gene: 5. The CDR3 totals 16 residues. Germline V gene sequence: CDR1 KGHDR, CDR2 SFDVKD. CDR3 residues: CATSAGTGVGNQPQHF. CDR3 in DNA: TGTGCCACCAGTGCCGGGACAGGGGTTGGCAATCAGCCCCAGCATTTT.

The chain links TRBV9 to TRBJ1-2; no firm D call. The CDR3 extends over 13 amino acids. The V gene lost 0 bases and the J gene lost 4 bases, with 7 bases spanning the gap. Germline V gene lookup returns CDR1 SGDLS and CDR2 YYNGEE. Written as DNA, the CDR3 is TGTGCCAGCAGCGTAGCCAGGTCCTATGGCTACACCTTC. This codes for CASSVARSYGYTF.

V is TRBV6-2 or TRBV6-3 and J is TRBJ2-1; 12 nucleotides agree with TRBD2. Germline loops: CDR1 MNHEY, CDR2 SVGEGT. The CDR3 loop spans 14 amino acids. The V and J ends lost 4 bases and 9 bases, in that order; junction bases with no gene match: 4. CDR3 nucleotide sequence: TGTGCCAGCAGTTGGACTAGCGGGAAGGTTGAGCAGTTCTTC. Translating gives CASSWTSGKVEQFF.

The J gene is TRBJ2-7, the V gene TRBV5-6; no definite D call. Germline V CDR1 and CDR2: SGHDT, YYEEEE. The germline V and J ends were trimmed by 2 bases and 2 bases, with 11 bases remaining between them. The CDR3 contains 14 residues. CDR3 loop: CASSFQRATYEQYF. The CDR3 DNA follows: TGTGCCAGCAGCTTTCAAAGGGCTACCTACGAGCAGTACTTC.

As concerns this clone: Other DNA sequences from this sample encode an identical CDR3 as well. The chain employs TRBV19 and TRBJ2-5, with D perhaps TRBD2 (5 bases). The V gene lost 1 base and the J gene lost 5 bases, with 5 bases spanning the gap. Germline V gene data show CDR1 as LNHDA and CDR2 as SQIVND (reference sequence). CDR3 length: 12 residues. CDR3 DNA: TGTGCCAGTAGTATAGGAGGGGAGACCCAGTACTTC. Encoded protein: CASSIGGETQYF.